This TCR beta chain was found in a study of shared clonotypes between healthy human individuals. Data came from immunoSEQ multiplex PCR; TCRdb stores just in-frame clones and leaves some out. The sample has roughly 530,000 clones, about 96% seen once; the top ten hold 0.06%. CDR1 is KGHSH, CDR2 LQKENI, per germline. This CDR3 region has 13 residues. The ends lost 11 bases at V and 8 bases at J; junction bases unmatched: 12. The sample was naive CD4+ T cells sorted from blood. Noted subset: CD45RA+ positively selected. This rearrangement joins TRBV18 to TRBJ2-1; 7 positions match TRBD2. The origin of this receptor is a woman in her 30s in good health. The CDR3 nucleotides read TGTGCCTCGACAAACGCGGGAGCGGATGAGCAGTTCTTC. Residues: CASTNAGADEQFF. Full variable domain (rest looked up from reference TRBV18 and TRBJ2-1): NAGVMQNPRHLVRRRGQEARLRCSPMKGHSHVYWYRQLPEEGLKFMVYLQKENIIDESGMPKERFSAEFPKEGPSILRIQQVVRGDSAAYFCASTNAGADEQFFGPGTRLTVL.